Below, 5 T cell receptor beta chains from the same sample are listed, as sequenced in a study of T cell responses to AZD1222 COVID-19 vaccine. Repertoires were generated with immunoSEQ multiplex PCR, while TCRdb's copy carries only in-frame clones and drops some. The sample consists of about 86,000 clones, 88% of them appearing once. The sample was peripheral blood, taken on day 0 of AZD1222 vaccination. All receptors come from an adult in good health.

The CDR3 protein is CASSPLQGSNTGELFF. CDR3 sequence (DNA): TGTGCCAGCAGCCCCCTACAGGGGTCGAACACCGGGGAGCTGTTTTTT. This chain uses TRBV7-7 with TRBJ2-2; 7 nucleotides match TRBD1. The CDR3 is made up of 16 amino acids. V lost 5 bases to trimming and J lost 0 bases; unmatched junction nucleotides: 6. Germline assignment: CDR1 SSHAT and CDR2 FNYEAQ (reference sequence).

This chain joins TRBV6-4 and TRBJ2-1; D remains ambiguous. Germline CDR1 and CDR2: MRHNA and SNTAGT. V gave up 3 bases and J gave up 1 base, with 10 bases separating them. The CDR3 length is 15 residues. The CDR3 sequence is CASSDNLGSYNEQFF. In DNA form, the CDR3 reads TGTGCCAGCAGTGATAACCTAGGATCCTACAATGAGCAGTTCTTC.

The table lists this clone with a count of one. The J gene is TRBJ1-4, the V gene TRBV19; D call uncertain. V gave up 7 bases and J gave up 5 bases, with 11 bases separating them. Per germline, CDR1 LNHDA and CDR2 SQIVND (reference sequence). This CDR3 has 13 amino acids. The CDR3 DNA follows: TGTGCCAGTACCATAACGGGGAATGAAAAACTGTTTTTT. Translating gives CASTITGNEKLFF.

The CDR3 nucleotides read TGTGCCAGCAGTGAAGGGACTAGCGGGAGAGGCTACGAGCAGTACTTC. This codes for CASSEGTSGRGYEQYF. The chain couples TRBV6-1 to TRBJ2-7; TRBD2 matches at 13 bases. Germline CDR1 reads MNHNS; CDR2 reads SASEGT. The CDR3 is 16 amino acids. Germline trimming cut 1 base from V and 3 bases from J; bases unmatched to any gene: 3.

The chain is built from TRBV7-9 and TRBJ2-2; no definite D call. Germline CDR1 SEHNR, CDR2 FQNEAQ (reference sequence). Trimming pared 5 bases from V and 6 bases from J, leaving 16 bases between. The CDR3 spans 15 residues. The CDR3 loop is CASSPTSQLSGELFF. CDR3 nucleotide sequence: TGTGCCAGCAGCCCGACCAGTCAATTGTCCGGGGAGCTGTTTTTT.